Below, 21 T cell receptor beta chains from the same sample are listed, as sequenced in a study of blood T cell repertoires in COVID-19. Generated by immunoSEQ multiplex PCR, the TCRdb table keeps only in-frame clones and is missing some. The sample yields over 250,000 clones, 70% to 90% seen once. Sequencing input: PBMCs or T cells enriched from blood (not recorded which). These receptors were taken from a woman under 40 who had recovered from COVID-19.

The CDR3 region has the DNA TGTGCCAGCAGCTTGGGGGGTTCCGGGACCCAGTACTTC. Amino acids: CASSLGGSGTQYF. V and J are TRBV11-3 and TRBJ2-5; D possibly corresponds to TRBD2 (6 bases). V was pared by 3 bases and J by 7 bases, with 12 bases between. Per germline, CDR1 SGHNT and CDR2 YENEEA. CDR3 length: 13 amino acids.

This chain connects TRBV5-5 to TRBJ1-2; D gene ambiguous. With 4 bases removed from V and 4 bases from J, the gap between germline ends came to 20 bases. The V gene's germline CDR1 is SGHKS and CDR2 YYEKEE (reference sequence). The CDR3 covers 16 residues. CDR3 nucleotides: TGTGCCAGCAGCACTTTGGGCGGGCAGGAGATCTATGGCTACACCTTC. Its translation: CASSTLGGQEIYGYTF.

The genes are TRBV9 and TRBJ2-5; D is perhaps TRBD2 (6 bases). The CDR3 spans 14 residues. CDR1 SGDLS and CDR2 YYNGEE come from the germline V gene. Trimming stripped 4 bases from V and 0 bases from J, with 10 bases between. As DNA, the CDR3 is TGTGCCAGCAGCATCCGGGACTACCAAGAGACCCAGTACTTC. It specifies CASSIRDYQETQYF.

This sequence joins TRBV6-5 and TRBJ1-6; 9 bases align to TRBD1. The length of the CDR3 is 15 residues. V shed 7 bases, J shed 9 bases, and the junction held 10 bases outside the gene matches. CDR1 is MNHEY and CDR2 is SVGAGI in the germline V gene. The CDR3 DNA is TGTGCCAGCAATCAGCCGGGACAGGGTTTTTCACCCCTCCACTTT. It encodes CASNQPGQGFSPLHF.

V usage is TRBV4-1 and J usage is TRBJ2-6; 7 bases align to TRBD1. This CDR3 contains 20 residues. Trimming at V came to 4 bases and at J to 0 bases, leaving 15 bases not matched to a gene. The germline gives CDR1 MGHRA, CDR2 YSYEKL. The DNA for the CDR3 is TGCGCCAGCAGCCGCGACAGGGTTGAAGACACCCACTCTGGGGCCAACGTCCTGACTTTC. This gives the protein CASSRDRVEDTHSGANVLTF.

The rearrangement uses TRBV11-2 and TRBJ2-3; 14 bases line up with TRBD2. Germline assignment: CDR1 SGHAT and CDR2 FQNNGV. After removal of 5 bases from V and 1 base from J, the junction contained 8 bases not matched to a gene. The CDR3 is made up of 18 amino acids. The CDR3 DNA is TGTGCCAGCAGCGGGACTAGCGGGGGAGACTACCGCACAGATACGCAGTATTTT. It encodes CASSGTSGGDYRTDTQYF. The full variable domain, with the rest looked up from reference TRBV11-2 and TRBJ2-3, is EAGVAQSPRYKIIEKRQSVAFWCNPISGHATLYWYQQILGQGPKLLIQFQNNGVVDDSQLPKDRFSAERLKGVDSTLKIQPAKLEDSAVYLCASSGTSGGDYRTDTQYFGPGTRLTVL.

The J gene is TRBJ1-4, the V gene TRBV5-4, with TRBD1 as a possible D gene (6 bases). The V and J ends lost 3 bases and 4 bases respectively, with 10 bases between them. Looked up from germline, CDR1 is SGHNT and CDR2 is YYREEE (reference sequence). The CDR3 runs 14 residues. The CDR3 bases are TGTGCCAGCAGCTCACAGGGCGGTAATGAAAAACTGTTTTTT. Residues: CASSSQGGNEKLFF. The variable domain in full, with the rest retrieved from reference TRBV5-4 and TRBJ1-4, is ETGVTQSPTHLIKTRGQQVTLRCSSQSGHNTVSWYQQALGQGPQFIFQYYREEENGRGNFPPRFSGLQFPNYSSELNVNALELDDSALYLCASSSQGGNEKLFFGSGTQLSVL.

The chain has TRBV14 and TRBJ1-6; maybe TRBD1 (5 bases). Per the germline V gene, CDR1 is SGHDN and CDR2 is FVKESK. The CDR3 contains 14 residues. Trimming stripped 0 bases from V and 13 bases from J, with 13 bases between. The CDR3 coding sequence is TGTGCCAGCAGCCAAGAAACGATAGGGGATCCCCTCCACTTT. Translated, it gives CASSQETIGDPLHF.

The J gene is TRBJ2-5, the V gene TRBV24-1; possible D gene TRBD1, 6 bases. This CDR3 contains 14 residues. Germline V gene data show CDR1 as KGHDR and CDR2 as SFDVKD. Between the trimmed V and J ends, which lost 4 bases and 4 bases, there was a span of 12 bases. The CDR3 DNA follows: TGTGCCACCAGTGAACAGGGTCCCGGAGAGACCCAGTACTTC. Its translation: CATSEQGPGETQYF.

The chain is built from TRBV7-2 and TRBJ1-2; D possibly corresponds to TRBD1 (5 bases). CDR3 length equals 15 residues. The V gene's germline CDR1 is SGHTA and CDR2 FQGNSA. Between the trimmed V and J ends, which lost 5 bases and 4 bases, there was a span of 17 bases. The DNA for the CDR3 is TGTGCCAGCAGCCCAATGCGGGGCGCCGTCTATGGCTACACCTTC. It specifies CASSPMRGAVYGYTF.

V and J are TRBV4-1 and TRBJ2-5; D might be TRBD1 (6 bases). Germline CDR1 reads MGHRA; CDR2 reads YSYEKL. V dropped 8 bases and J dropped 2 bases, with 12 bases sitting between them. CDR3 size: 13 residues. CDR3 DNA: TGCGCCAGCGGCAGGGGAAGGCAAGAGACCCAGTACTTC. Encoded protein: CASGRGRQETQYF.

The chain combines TRBV7-8 with TRBJ2-3; no firm D call. The germline gives CDR1 SGHVS, CDR2 FQNEAQ. The CDR3 is 13 amino acids. Trimming stripped 2 bases from V and 2 bases from J, with 5 bases between. The chain's CDR3 is CASSLLSTDTQYF. The DNA for the CDR3 is TGTGCCAGCAGCTTACTTTCCACAGATACGCAGTATTTT.

The V call is TRBV18, the J call TRBJ1-2; tentative D call: TRBD1 (6 bases). The CDR3 covers 14 residues. The V gene's germline CDR1 is KGHSH and CDR2 LQKENI. V was pared by 3 bases and J by 6 bases, with 14 bases between. This chain's CDR3 is CASSPSTGLDGYTF. CDR3 in DNA: TGTGCCAGCTCACCCTCGACAGGTTTGGATGGCTACACCTTC.

This clone has just a few counts. The gene calls are TRBV28 and TRBJ2-7; maybe TRBD1 (6 bases). V shed 4 bases and J shed 2 bases, with 18 bases lying between them. CDR1 is MDHEN, CDR2 SYDVKM, per germline. The CDR3 loop spans 16 amino acids. In nucleotides, the CDR3 is TGTGCCAGCAGTTGGGGTCTGACAGGTCCTACCTACGAGCAGTACTTC. Translated: CASSWGLTGPTYEQYF.

This chain's CDR3 is CASSFTDRNMNTEAFF. For the CDR3, the DNA is TGCGCCAGCAGCTTTACGGACAGAAACATGAACACTGAAGCTTTCTTT. The J gene is TRBJ1-1, the V gene TRBV5-1; D might be TRBD1 (6 bases). V gave up 2 bases and J gave up 0 bases, with 14 bases separating them. The germline V gene encodes CDR1 SGHRS and CDR2 YFSETQ. CDR3 length: 16 amino acids.

V is TRBV6-8 and J is TRBJ1-5; no clear D gene. CDR1 MNHGY and CDR2 SAAAGT come from the germline V gene. V lost 3 bases to trimming and J lost 6 bases, with 15 bases between them. This CDR3 contains 15 residues. CDR3 loop: CASSYPGLEGQPQHF. The CDR3 bases are TGTGCCAGCAGTTATCCGGGCCTAGAGGGTCAGCCCCAGCATTTT.

V gene TRBV2 combines with J gene TRBJ2-6; 7 bases map to TRBD1. V was clipped by 5 bases and J by 1 base; unmatched bases: 2. The V gene's germline CDR1 is SNHLY and CDR2 FYNNEI. This CDR3 spans 15 amino acids. The CDR3 loop is CASSYRGSGANVLTF. The CDR3 DNA sequence: TGTGCCAGCAGTTACAGGGGTTCTGGGGCCAACGTCCTGACTTTC.

In its sample, this clone was seen a few times. V is TRBV30 and J is TRBJ1-2; no firm D call. Trimming cost V 4 bases and J 7 bases, with 16 bases left between them. CDR3 length: 13 amino acids. The germline V gene encodes CDR1 GTSNPN and CDR2 SVGIG (reference sequence). The CDR3 loop reads CAWNARGSGGYTF. DNA for the CDR3: TGTGCCTGGAACGCACGGGGTAGTGGTGGCTACACCTTC.

V and J are TRBV7-8 and TRBJ1-1; 8 nucleotides agree with TRBD1. J was trimmed by 2 bases and V by 5 bases; bases with no gene match: 4. Germline CDR1 is SGHVS and CDR2 is FQNEAQ. The CDR3 is made up of 14 amino acids. CDR3 region: CASSRQGPNTEAFF. The CDR3, as DNA: TGTGCCAGCAGCCGACAGGGGCCTAACACTGAAGCTTTCTTT.

The chain joins TRBV5-1 to TRBJ1-2; D is undetermined. The CDR3 runs 14 residues. Trimming took 0 bases from V and 8 from J, leaving 14 bases between them. Per the germline V gene, CDR1 is SGHRS and CDR2 is YFSETQ. As DNA, the CDR3 is TGCGCCAGCAGCTTGGCCGGCAGCGAAAGGGGCTACACCTTC. Residues: CASSLAGSERGYTF.

The V and J genes are TRBV19 and TRBJ1-5; tentatively, D is TRBD1 (6 bases). Germline CDR1 is LNHDA and CDR2 is SQIVND (reference sequence). This CDR3 has 13 amino acids. V was pared by 4 bases and J by 6 bases, with 10 bases between. The CDR3 loop reads CASSSTGLQPQHF. The CDR3 nucleotides read TGTGCCAGTAGTAGCACAGGGCTTCAGCCCCAGCATTTT.